The 25 T cell receptor beta chains given below trace back to one sample, sequenced in a study of blood T cell repertoires in COVID-19. Assay used: immunoSEQ multiplex PCR; TCRdb lists only in-frame clones, some missing. The table lists a few hundred thousand clones, around 87% of them singletons, with under 2.5% in the top ten. The sequenced sample consisted of peripheral blood. The source of these receptors is a woman in her fifties or sixties with acute or convalescent COVID-19.

As DNA, the CDR3 is TGTGCCAGTAGTAGGGTTGGACAGGGTAGCAATCAGCCCCAGCATTTT. This codes for CASSRVGQGSNQPQHF. The V and J genes are TRBV19 and TRBJ1-5; 8 bases match TRBD1. The J segment lost 0 bases and the V segment lost 4 bases, leaving 5 bases of the junction unmatched. This CDR3 spans 16 amino acids. CDR1 is LNHDA, CDR2 SQIVND, per germline (reference sequence). Drawing the rest from reference TRBV19 and TRBJ1-5, the complete variable domain is DGGITQSPKYLFRKEGQNVTLSCEQNLNHDAMYWYRQDPGQGLRLIYYSQIVNDFQKGDIAEGYSVSREKKESFPLTVTSAQKNPTAFYLCASSRVGQGSNQPQHFGDGTRLSIL.

The chain recombines TRBV2 with TRBJ1-4; a weak D match, TRBD1 (6 bases). The CDR3 extends over 15 amino acids. V was cut by 7 bases and J by 2 bases, with 14 bases left in between. CDR1 and CDR2 (germline): SNHLY, FYNNEI. CDR3 DNA: TGTGCCAGCACAGAGCAGGGGTTTACTAATGAAAAACTGTTTTTT. This codes for CASTEQGFTNEKLFF.

The chain links TRBV19 to TRBJ1-1, with 10 bases lining up with TRBD1. The junction had 5 bases not matched to a gene; V was cut back by 4 bases and J by 0 bases. Germline V lookup: CDR1 LNHDA, CDR2 SQIVND (reference sequence). The CDR3 has 16 residues. CDR3 DNA: TGTGCCAGTAGTAACCGGGACAGGGGCTTGAACACTGAAGCTTTCTTT. Amino acid sequence: CASSNRDRGLNTEAFF.

The chain recombines TRBV27 with TRBJ2-7; 8 nucleotides align to TRBD1. V dropped 5 bases and J dropped 4; count of bases not matched to a gene: 10. Per germline, CDR1 MNHEY and CDR2 SMNVEV (reference sequence). The CDR3 extends over 15 amino acids. The CDR3 bases are TGTGCCAGCAGTATACTAGGGACAGGATATTACGAGCAGTACTTC. It translates to CASSILGTGYYEQYF.

This clone occurred a few times. V usage is TRBV30 and J usage is TRBJ1-6; maybe TRBD1 (6 bases). The V end lost 0 bases, the J end lost 9 bases, and 9 bases lay between the germline ends. The CDR3 length is 13 residues. Germline assignment: CDR1 GTSNPN and CDR2 SVGIG (reference sequence). CDR3 nucleotide sequence: TGTGCCTGGAGTGTGGGGGCTGCTTCACCCCTCCACTTT. Protein: CAWSVGAASPLHF.

The chain recombines TRBV19 with TRBJ2-1; D possibly corresponds to TRBD1 (6 bases). This CDR3 is 14 amino acids long. Germline CDR1 reads LNHDA; CDR2 reads SQIVND (reference sequence). Deletions cut 4 bases from V and 5 bases from J, with 12 bases between. The CDR3 sequence is CASSRGQWHNEQFF. CDR3 bases: TGTGCCAGTAGTAGGGGGCAGTGGCACAATGAGCAGTTCTTC.

The rearrangement joins TRBV5-1 to TRBJ1-2, with a possible D match to TRBD1 (5 bases). This CDR3 has 13 residues. The germline V gene has CDR1 SGHRS and CDR2 YFSETQ. V was clipped by 7 bases and J by 0 bases, with 10 bases between them. CDR3 protein: CASRQITNYGYTF. The CDR3 nucleotides are TGCGCCAGCCGACAGATTACTAACTATGGCTACACCTTC.

The chain uses TRBV5-1 and TRBJ1-2; TRBD1 agrees at 10 bases. V lost 1 base and J lost 8; bases outside the gene matches: 5. This CDR3 has 14 amino acids. Germline lookup yields CDR1 SGHRS and CDR2 YFSETQ. CDR3 nucleotide sequence: TGCGCCAGCAGCTTGTTGGACAGGGGGAGCGGCTACACCTTC. Translation gives CASSLLDRGSGYTF.

The chain couples TRBV9 to TRBJ2-3, with D hard to call. Trimming cost V 4 bases and J 10 bases, with 13 bases left between them. The CDR3 runs 12 residues. Germline V gene data show CDR1 as SGDLS and CDR2 as YYNGEE. CDR3 region: CASSSTMPPQYF. DNA for the CDR3: TGTGCCAGCAGCTCAACAATGCCCCCGCAGTATTTT.

The genes are TRBV15 and TRBJ1-2, with D perhaps TRBD1 (6 bases). Trimming left V 3 bases short and J 2 bases short, with 7 bases between. Germline CDR1 reads LNHNV; CDR2 reads YYDKDF (reference sequence). CDR3 length: 13 amino acids. CDR3 region: CATSSTGNYGYTF. The CDR3 nucleotides are TGTGCCACCAGCAGTACAGGGAACTATGGCTACACCTTC.

The chain joins TRBV28 to TRBJ2-3, with 9 positions matching TRBD2. In germline, CDR1 is MDHEN, CDR2 SYDVKM. The CDR3 length is 15 residues. The ends lost 4 bases at V and 1 base at J; junction bases unmatched: 3. The DNA for the CDR3 is TGTGCCAGCAGTTCGGCGGGAGGGGGCACAGATACGCAGTATTTT. This codes for CASSSAGGGTDTQYF. The variable domain in full, with the rest retrieved from reference TRBV28 and TRBJ2-3, is DVKVTQSSRYLVKRTGEKVFLECVQDMDHENMFWYRQDPGLGLRLIYFSYDVKMKEKGDIPEGYSVSREKKERFSLILESASTNQTSMYLCASSSAGGGTDTQYFGPGTRLTVL.

J is TRBJ2-1 and V is TRBV6-1; maybe TRBD1 (5 bases). Germline CDR1 MNHNS, CDR2 SASEGT. This CDR3 is built from 12 residues. V was shortened by 10 bases and J by 8 bases, with 15 bases between the two germline ends. The CDR3 protein is CATSPGLDEQFF. CDR3 in DNA: TGTGCCACGTCTCCAGGGCTGGATGAGCAGTTCTTC.

The gene calls are TRBV19 and TRBJ1-2, with 11 bases lining up with TRBD1. Germline V gives CDR1 LNHDA, CDR2 SQIVND (reference sequence). This CDR3 has 16 amino acids. V was pared by 2 bases and J by 3 bases, with 5 bases of the junction left unmatched. The CDR3 here is CASSIIGTGGDYGYTF. CDR3 bases: TGTGCCAGTAGTATAATTGGGACAGGGGGTGACTATGGCTACACCTTC.

This rearrangement joins TRBV28 to TRBJ1-6; D is unclear. Deletions cut 5 bases from V and 6 bases from J, with 14 bases between. This CDR3 contains 15 residues. Germline values: CDR1 MDHEN, CDR2 SYDVKM. The CDR3 coding sequence is TGTGCCAGCAGTCCTTTACTGAGAACTAATTCACCCCTCCACTTT. This sequence encodes CASSPLLRTNSPLHF.

This rearrangement joins TRBV27 to TRBJ2-1, with TRBD1 matching over 8 bases. The CDR3 sequence is 14 residues long. The ends lost 2 bases at V and 10 bases at J; junction bases unmatched: 7. Germline CDR1 reads MNHEY; CDR2 reads SMNVEV (reference sequence). CDR3 in DNA: TGTGCCAGCAGTTTACAGGACAGGGCGCAGGAGCAGTTCTTC. This encodes CASSLQDRAQEQFF.

V gene TRBV9 combines with J gene TRBJ2-5, with 12 positions matching TRBD2. Per germline, CDR1 SGDLS and CDR2 YYNGEE. The CDR3 length is 15 residues. V was clipped by 4 bases and J by 5 bases; unmatched bases: 6. CDR3 in DNA: TGTGCCAGCAGCCTGACTAGCGGGAGCGGGGAGACCCAGTACTTC. It encodes CASSLTSGSGETQYF.

The chain uses TRBV7-3 and TRBJ1-1; 8 bases line up with TRBD1. CDR3 length: 13 residues. The J segment lost 6 bases and the V segment lost 6 bases, leaving 6 bases of the junction unmatched. Germline V gives CDR1 SGHTA, CDR2 FQGTGA. The CDR3 region is CASSQGARAEAFF. CDR3 nucleotide sequence: TGTGCCAGCAGTCAGGGGGCGCGGGCTGAAGCTTTCTTT. The entire variable domain, with the rest obtained from reference TRBV7-3 and TRBJ1-1, is as follows: GAGVSQTPSNKVTEKGKYVELRCDPISGHTALYWYRQSLGQGPEFLIYFQGTGAADDSGLPNDRFFAVRPEGSVSTLKIQRTERGDSAVYLCASSQGARAEAFFGQGTRLTVV.

The V gene is TRBV10-2, the J gene TRBJ1-2; 9 positions match TRBD1. The germline CDR1 and CDR2 sequences are WSHSY and SAAADI. The CDR3 loop spans 12 amino acids. Germline trimming cut 8 bases from V and 4 bases from J; bases unmatched to any gene: 2. The CDR3 sequence is CASLDRGYGYTF. CDR3 DNA: TGCGCCAGCTTGGACAGGGGCTATGGCTACACCTTC.

The genes are TRBV2 and TRBJ1-5; D is ambiguous. Trimming removed 8 bases from V and 2 bases from J, with 25 bases in between. Germline assignment: CDR1 SNHLY and CDR2 FYNNEI. This CDR3 has 18 amino acids. For the CDR3, the DNA is TGTGCCAGCCTACCTCAGGCACGGACTCACGGGGGCAATCAGCCCCAGCATTTT. It codes for CASLPQARTHGGNQPQHF.

V and J are TRBV6-2 or TRBV6-3 and TRBJ2-7, with D tentatively TRBD1 (6 bases). This CDR3 comprises 15 residues. Trimming removed 6 bases from V and 2 bases from J, with 17 bases in between. Looked up from germline, CDR1 is MNHEY and CDR2 is SVGEGT. CDR3 sequence reads: CASSLRRTAPYEQYF. CDR3 nucleotides: TGTGCCAGCAGCCTAAGGAGGACAGCCCCCTACGAGCAGTACTTC.

The chain joins TRBV10-2 to TRBJ1-5, with D unclear. The CDR3 loop spans 13 amino acids. Trimming left V 7 bases short and J 5 bases short, with 12 bases between. Germline V CDR1 and CDR2: WSHSY, SAAADI. Here the CDR3 reads CASTRFLYQPQHF. The CDR3 region has the DNA TGCGCCAGCACCAGGTTCTTATATCAGCCCCAGCATTTT.

The V call is TRBV2, the J call TRBJ1-2; the D is unclear. V was shortened by 2 bases and J by 5 bases, with 6 bases between the two germline ends. The CDR3 is made up of 12 amino acids. Germline CDR1 reads SNHLY; CDR2 reads FYNNEI. Written as DNA, the CDR3 is TGTGCCAGCAGTGAAAGAGAATATGGCTACACCTTC. It yields the protein CASSEREYGYTF. Together with reference TRBV2 and TRBJ1-2, the CDR3 gives the full variable domain: EPEVTQTPSHQVTQMGQEVILRCVPISNHLYFYWYRQILGQKVEFLVSFYNNEISEKSEIFDDQFSVERPDGSNFTLKIRSTKLEDSAMYFCASSEREYGYTFGSGTRLTVV.

Many counts were recorded for this clone. The J gene is TRBJ2-7, the V gene TRBV5-1; no definite D call. V lost 4 bases and J 3 bases, leaving 8 bases between the germline ends. Looked up from germline, CDR1 is SGHRS and CDR2 is YFSETQ. The CDR3 is 12 amino acids. CDR3 bases: TGCGCCAGCAGCCGTGGAGTCTACGAGCAGTACTTC. Translating gives CASSRGVYEQYF.

The gene calls are TRBV27 and TRBJ2-7; 11 bases agree with TRBD1. This CDR3 comprises 15 residues. Unmatched junction bases numbered 5, after V lost 6 bases and J lost 1 base. Looked up from germline, CDR1 is MNHEY and CDR2 is SMNVEV (reference sequence). This chain's CDR3 is CASSRRDRGSYEQYF. The CDR3 nucleotides are TGTGCCAGCAGCCGACGGGACAGGGGGTCCTACGAGCAGTACTTC.

The gene calls are TRBV29-1 and TRBJ1-1; D gene ambiguous. The CDR3 spans 15 residues. Trimming removed 6 bases from V and 1 base from J, with 18 bases in between. Germline assignment: CDR1 SQVTM and CDR2 ANQGSEA. The DNA of the CDR3 is TGCAGCGTGCTAGGATTGGTTAGAAAGAACACTGAAGCTTTCTTT. Amino acid sequence: CSVLGLVRKNTEAFF.